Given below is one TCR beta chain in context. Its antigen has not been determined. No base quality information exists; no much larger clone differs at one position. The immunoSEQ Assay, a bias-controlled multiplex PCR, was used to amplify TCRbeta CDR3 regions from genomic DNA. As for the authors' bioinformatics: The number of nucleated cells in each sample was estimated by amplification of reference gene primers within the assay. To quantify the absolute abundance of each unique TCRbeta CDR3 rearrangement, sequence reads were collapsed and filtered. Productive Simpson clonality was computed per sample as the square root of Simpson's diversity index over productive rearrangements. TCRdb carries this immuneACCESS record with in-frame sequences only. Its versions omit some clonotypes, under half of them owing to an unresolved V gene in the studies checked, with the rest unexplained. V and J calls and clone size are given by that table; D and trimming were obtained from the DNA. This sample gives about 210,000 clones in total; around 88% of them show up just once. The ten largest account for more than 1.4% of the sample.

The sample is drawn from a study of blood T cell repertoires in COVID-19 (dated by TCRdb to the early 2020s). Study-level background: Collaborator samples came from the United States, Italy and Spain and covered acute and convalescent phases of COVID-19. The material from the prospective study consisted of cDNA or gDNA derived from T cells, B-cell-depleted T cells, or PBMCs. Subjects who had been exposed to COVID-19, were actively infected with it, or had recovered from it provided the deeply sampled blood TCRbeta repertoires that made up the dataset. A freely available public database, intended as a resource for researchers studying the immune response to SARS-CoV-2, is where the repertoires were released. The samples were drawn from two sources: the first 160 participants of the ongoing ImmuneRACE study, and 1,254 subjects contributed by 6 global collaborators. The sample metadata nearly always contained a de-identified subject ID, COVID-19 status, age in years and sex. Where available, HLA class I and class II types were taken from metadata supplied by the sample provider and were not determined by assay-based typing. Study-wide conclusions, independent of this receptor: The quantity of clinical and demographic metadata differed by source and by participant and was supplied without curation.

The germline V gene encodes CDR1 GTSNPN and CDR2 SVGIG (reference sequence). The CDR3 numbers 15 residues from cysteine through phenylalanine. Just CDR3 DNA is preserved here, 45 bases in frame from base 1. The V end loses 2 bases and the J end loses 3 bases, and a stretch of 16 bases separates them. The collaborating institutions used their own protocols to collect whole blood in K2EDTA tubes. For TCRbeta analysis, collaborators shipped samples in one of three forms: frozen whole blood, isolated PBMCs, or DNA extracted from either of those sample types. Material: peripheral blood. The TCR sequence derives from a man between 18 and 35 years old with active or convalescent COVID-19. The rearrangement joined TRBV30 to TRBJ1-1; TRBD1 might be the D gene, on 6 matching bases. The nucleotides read TGTGCCTGGAGTTCACACCATCACAGGGACACTGAAGCTTTCTTT. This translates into CAWSSHHHRDTEAFF.